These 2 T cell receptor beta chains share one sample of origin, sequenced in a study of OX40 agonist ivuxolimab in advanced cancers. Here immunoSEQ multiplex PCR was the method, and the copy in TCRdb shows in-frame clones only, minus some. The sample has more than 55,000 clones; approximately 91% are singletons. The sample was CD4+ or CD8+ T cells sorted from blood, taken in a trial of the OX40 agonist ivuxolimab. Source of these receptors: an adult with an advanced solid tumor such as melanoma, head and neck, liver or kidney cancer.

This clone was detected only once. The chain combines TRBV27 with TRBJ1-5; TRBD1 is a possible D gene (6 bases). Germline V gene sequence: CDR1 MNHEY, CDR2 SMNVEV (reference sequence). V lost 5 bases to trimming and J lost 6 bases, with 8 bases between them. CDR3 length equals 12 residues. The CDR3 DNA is TGTGCCAGCAGTCGCAGGGGTCAGCCCCAGCATTTT. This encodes CASSRRGQPQHF.

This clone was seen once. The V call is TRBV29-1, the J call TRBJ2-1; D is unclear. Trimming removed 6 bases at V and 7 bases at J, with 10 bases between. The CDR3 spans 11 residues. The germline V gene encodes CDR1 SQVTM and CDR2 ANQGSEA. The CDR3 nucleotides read TGCAGCGTCGCCCCGGGTAATGAGCAGTTCTTC. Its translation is CSVAPGNEQFF.